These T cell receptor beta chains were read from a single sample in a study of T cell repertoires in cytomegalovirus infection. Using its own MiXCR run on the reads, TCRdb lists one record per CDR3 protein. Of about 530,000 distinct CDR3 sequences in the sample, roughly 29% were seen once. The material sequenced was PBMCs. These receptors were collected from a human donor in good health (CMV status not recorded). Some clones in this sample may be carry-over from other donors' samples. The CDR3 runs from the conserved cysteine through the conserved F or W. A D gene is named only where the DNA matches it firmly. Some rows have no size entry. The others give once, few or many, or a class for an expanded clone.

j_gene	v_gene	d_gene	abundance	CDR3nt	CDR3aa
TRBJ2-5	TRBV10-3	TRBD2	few	TGTGCCCTCAGCGGGAGTCTAGCCGAGACCCAGTACTTC	CALSGSLAETQYF
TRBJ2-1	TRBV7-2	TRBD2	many	TGTGCCAGCAGCCCGCAGACTAGCGGGGCGAATGAGCAGTTCTTC	CASSPQTSGANEQFF
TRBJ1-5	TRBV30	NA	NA	TGTGCCTGGAGTAGCAGGGGCAATCAGCCCCAGCATTTT	CAWSSRGNQPQHF
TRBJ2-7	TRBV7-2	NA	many	TGTGCCAGCAGCCACCCGGGAGTTTCTTACGAGCAGTACTTC	CASSHPGVSYEQYF
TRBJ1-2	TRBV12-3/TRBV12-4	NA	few	TGTGCCAGCAGTCAAACACAGGGAGGAGGCTACACCTTC	CASSQTQGGGYTF
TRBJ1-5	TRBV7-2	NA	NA	TGTGCCAGCAGCTTAACCCCCTCAGGCAATCAGCCCCAGCATTTT	CASSLTPSGNQPQHF
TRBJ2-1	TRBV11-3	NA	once	TGTGCCAGCAGCCCCCGCTGGACCTACAATGAGCAGTTCTTC	CASSPRWTYNEQFF
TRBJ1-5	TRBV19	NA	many	TGTGCCAGTAGTATAGGACAGAGATATCAGCCCCAGCATTTT	CASSIGQRYQPQHF
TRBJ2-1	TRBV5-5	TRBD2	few	TGTGCCAGCAGCTTGGGACTAGCGGGATATGCGGTGTTCTTC	CASSLGLAGYAVFF
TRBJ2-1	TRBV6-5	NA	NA	TGTGCCAGCAGCGCGTACTACCGGAATGAGCAGTTCTTC	CASSAYYRNEQFF
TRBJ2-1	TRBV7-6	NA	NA	TGTGCCAGCAGCTTAGGCCTTAGGGAAAGCGATGAGCAGTTCTTC	CASSLGLRESDEQFF
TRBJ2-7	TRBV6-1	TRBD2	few	TGTGCCAGCAGCCCCAGGACTAGCCCGGATACCTACGAGCAGTACTTC	CASSPRTSPDTYEQYF
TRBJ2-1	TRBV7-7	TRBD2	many	TGTGCTAGCAGCTCGGGACTAGCGGGAGGTGGTGAGCAGTTCTTC	CASSSGLAGGGEQFF
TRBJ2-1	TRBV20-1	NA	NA	TGCAGTGGGAGGGGGAGCGGGGCGGGGGAAGGGAATGAGCAGTTCTTC	CSGRGSGAGEGNEQFF
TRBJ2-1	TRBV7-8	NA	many	TGTGCCAGCAGCTTAGTTGTCGTCTACAATGAGCAGTTCTTC	CASSLVVVYNEQFF
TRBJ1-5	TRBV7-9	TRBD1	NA	TGTGCCAGCAGCTCCACAGGGGGCTCCCAGCATTTT	CASSSTGGSQHF
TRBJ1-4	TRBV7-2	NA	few	TGTGCCAGCAGCTCCACCGGGACAAGGGGAAATGAAAAACTGTTTTTT	CASSSTGTRGNEKLFF
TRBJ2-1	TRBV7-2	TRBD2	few	TGTGCCAGCAGCTCTAGCGGGAGAAGCCACAATGAGCAGTTCTTC	CASSSSGRSHNEQFF
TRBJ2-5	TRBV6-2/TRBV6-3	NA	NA	TGTGCCAGCAGTTACAAGGGGGATGTTTGGTCCCCAGAGACCCAGTACTTC	CASSYKGDVWSPETQYF
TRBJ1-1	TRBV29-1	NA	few	TGCAGCGTTCGACGGAAGCAGGGCACTGAAGCTTTCTTT	CSVRRKQGTEAFF
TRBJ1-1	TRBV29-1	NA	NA	TGCAGCGTGCCCTCGTATGGGACCATGAACACTGAAGCTTTCTTT	CSVPSYGTMNTEAFF
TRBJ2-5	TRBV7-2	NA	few	TGTGCCAGCAGCTCTAACGCAGGGATCCAAGAGACCCAGTACTTC	CASSSNAGIQETQYF
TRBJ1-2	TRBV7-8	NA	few	TGTGCCAGCAGCTCTCGGGACCGACTTAACTATGGCTACACCTTC	CASSSRDRLNYGYTF
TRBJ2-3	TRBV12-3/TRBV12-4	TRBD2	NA	TGTGCCAGCACCATCAGACTAGCGGGATTGACAGATACGCAGTATTTT	CASTIRLAGLTDTQYF
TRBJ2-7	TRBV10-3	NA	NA	TGTGCCATCAGTGAGAATGGTGTGGCGGTTCCCTACGAGCAGTACTTC	CAISENGVAVPYEQYF
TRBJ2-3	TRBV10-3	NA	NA	TGTGCCATGGGGGGCCTAACAGATACGCAGTATTTT	CAMGGLTDTQYF
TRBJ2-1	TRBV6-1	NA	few	TGTGCCAGCAGTGGGTGGGACTCGTCCTACAATGAGCAGTTCTTC	CASSGWDSSYNEQFF
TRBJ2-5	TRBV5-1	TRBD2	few	TGCGCCAGCAGCTTTAGCGGGAGTCGAGAGACCCAGTACTTC	CASSFSGSRETQYF
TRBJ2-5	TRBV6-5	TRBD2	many	TGTGCCAGCAGTTACGGGGGGCTAGCGGGAGGCGCCGGGGAGACCCAGTACTTC	CASSYGGLAGGAGETQYF
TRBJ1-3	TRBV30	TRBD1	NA	TGTGCCTGGAGCGGACAGGGCCGCTCTGGAAACACCATATATTTT	CAWSGQGRSGNTIYF
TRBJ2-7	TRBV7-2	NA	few	TGTGCCAGCAGCTTAAACCTCCACGAGCAGTACTTC	CASSLNLHEQYF
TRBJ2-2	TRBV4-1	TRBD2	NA	TGCGCCAGCAGCCAAGTCCGAGCGGGAGGTTCTGGGGAGCTGTTTTTT	CASSQVRAGGSGELFF
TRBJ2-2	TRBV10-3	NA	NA	TGTGCCATCAATACCGCGGCTAACACCGGGGAGCTGTTTTTT	CAINTAANTGELFF
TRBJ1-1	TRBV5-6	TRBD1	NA	TGTGCCAGCAGCTTGGGGACCGGGACAGGGAACACTGAAGCTTTCTTT	CASSLGTGTGNTEAFF
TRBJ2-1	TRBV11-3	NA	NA	TGTGCCAGCAGCTTAGGAAGTGGGGGGTGGTCCTACAATGAGCAGTTCTTC	CASSLGSGGWSYNEQFF
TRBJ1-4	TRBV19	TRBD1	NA	TGTGCCAGTACCCCAACCGGGACAGTTGGAGAAAAACTGTTTTTT	CASTPTGTVGEKLFF
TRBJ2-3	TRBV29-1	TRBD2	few	TGCAGCGTTGGACTAGCGGGAACGAGTACTAGCACAGATACGCAGTATTTT	CSVGLAGTSTSTDTQYF
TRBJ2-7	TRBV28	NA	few	TGTGCCAGCAGCTACGAGCAGTACTTC	CASSYEQYF
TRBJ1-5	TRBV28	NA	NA	TGTGCCAGCAGTTTTCCCCAGGAGGGCAATCAGCCCCAGCATTTT	CASSFPQEGNQPQHF
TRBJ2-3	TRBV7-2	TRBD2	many	TGTGCCAGCAGCTTAGATCCGGGAGGGCATGATACGCAGTATTTT	CASSLDPGGHDTQYF
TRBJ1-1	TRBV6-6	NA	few	TGTGCCAGCAGTTACTCGACCCAGGGCAATGAAGCTTTCTTT	CASSYSTQGNEAFF
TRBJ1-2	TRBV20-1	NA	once	TGCAGTGCTAGAGATCTCGGCAGGGACCGAGGCTACACCTTC	CSARDLGRDRGYTF
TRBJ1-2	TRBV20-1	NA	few	TGCAGTGCTAGGGAGGGTGGCTACACCTTC	CSAREGGYTF
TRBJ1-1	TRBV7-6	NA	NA	TGTGCCAGCAGCCCCCTCCAGGGGTGGACTGAAGCTTTCTTT	CASSPLQGWTEAFF
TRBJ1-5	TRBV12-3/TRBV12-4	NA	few	TGTGCCAGCAGTCCCGGCCTCGCTAGTAGCAATCAGCCCCAGCATTTT	CASSPGLASSNQPQHF
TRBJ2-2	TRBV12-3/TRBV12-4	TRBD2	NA	TGTGCCAGCAGTTGGGGGACTACAAACACCGGGGAGCTGTTTTTT	CASSWGTTNTGELFF
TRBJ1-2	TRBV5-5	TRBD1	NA	TGTGCCAGCAGCTACAGAGACAGGGGCCCCTCTAACTATGGCTACACCTTC	CASSYRDRGPSNYGYTF
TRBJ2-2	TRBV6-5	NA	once	TGTGCCAGCAGTTACTCGAGTGGGCAGGGGACCGGGGAGCTGTTTTTT	CASSYSSGQGTGELFF
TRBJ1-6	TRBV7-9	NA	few	TGTGCCAGCAGCTTACCGGAGGTCAATTCACCCCTCCACTTT	CASSLPEVNSPLHF
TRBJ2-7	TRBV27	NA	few	TGTGCCAGCAGAACCGGACGCCCCGACGAGCAGTACTTC	CASRTGRPDEQYF
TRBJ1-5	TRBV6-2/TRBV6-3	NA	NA	TGTGCCAGCAGTTACTTTCGGACCCGGGCTCATCAGCCCCAGCATTTT	CASSYFRTRAHQPQHF
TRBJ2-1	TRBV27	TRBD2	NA	TGTGCCAGCAGTTTCTGGGGGGTGGCGGGAGGCCTCTACAATGAGCAGTTCTTC	CASSFWGVAGGLYNEQFF
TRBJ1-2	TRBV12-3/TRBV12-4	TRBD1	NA	TGTGCCAGCAGTTTAGGGACAGGGATCGGAGGCTACACCTTC	CASSLGTGIGGYTF
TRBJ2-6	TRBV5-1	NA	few	TGCGCCAGCAGCCCTGAGTCTGGGGCCAACGTCCTGACTTTC	CASSPESGANVLTF